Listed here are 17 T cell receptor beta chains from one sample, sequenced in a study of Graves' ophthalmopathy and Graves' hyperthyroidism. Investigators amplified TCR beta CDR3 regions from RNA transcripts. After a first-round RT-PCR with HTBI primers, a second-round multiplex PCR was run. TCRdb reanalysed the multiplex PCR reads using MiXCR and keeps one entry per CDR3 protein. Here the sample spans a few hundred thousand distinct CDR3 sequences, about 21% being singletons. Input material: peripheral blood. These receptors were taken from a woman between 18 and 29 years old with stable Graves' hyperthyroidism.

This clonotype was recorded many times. CDR3 coding DNA: TGTGCCAGCAGTTCTGCGGGACGAGCTTACGAGCAGTACTTC. Its protein product is CASSSAGRAYEQYF. This chain uses TRBV27 with TRBJ2-7; tentatively, D is TRBD2 (6 bases). V gave up 4 bases and J gave up 4 bases, with 14 bases separating them. The CDR3 sequence is 14 residues long. Looked up from germline, CDR1 is MNHEY and CDR2 is SMNVEV (reference sequence).

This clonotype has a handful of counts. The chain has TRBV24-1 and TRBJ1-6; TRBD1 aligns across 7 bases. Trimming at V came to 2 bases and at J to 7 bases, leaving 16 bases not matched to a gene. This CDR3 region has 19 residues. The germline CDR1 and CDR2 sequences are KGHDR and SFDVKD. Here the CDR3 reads CATSDWPRPRGQKNSPLHF. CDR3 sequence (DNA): TGTGCCACCAGTGATTGGCCCCGTCCACGGGGACAGAAAAATTCACCCCTCCACTTT.

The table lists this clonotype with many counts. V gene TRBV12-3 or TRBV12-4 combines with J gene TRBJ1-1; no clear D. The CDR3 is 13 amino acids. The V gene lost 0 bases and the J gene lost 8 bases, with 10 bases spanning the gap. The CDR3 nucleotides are TGTGCCAGCAGTTTAGCGCTGCGCGGAGAAGCTTTCTTT. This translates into CASSLALRGEAFF.

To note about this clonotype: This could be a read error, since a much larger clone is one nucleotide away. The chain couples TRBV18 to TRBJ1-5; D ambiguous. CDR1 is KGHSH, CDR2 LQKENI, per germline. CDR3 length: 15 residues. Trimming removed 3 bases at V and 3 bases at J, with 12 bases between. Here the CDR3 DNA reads TGTGCCAGCTCACCCGGCTCAGCCTACAATCAGCCCCAGCATTTT. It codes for CASSPGSAYNQPQHF.

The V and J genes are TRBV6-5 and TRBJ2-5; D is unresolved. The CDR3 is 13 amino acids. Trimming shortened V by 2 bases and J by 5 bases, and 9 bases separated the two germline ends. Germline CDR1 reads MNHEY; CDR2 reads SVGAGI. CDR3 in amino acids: CASSYTGPETQYF. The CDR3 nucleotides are TGTGCCAGCAGTTACACTGGGCCGGAGACCCAGTACTTC.

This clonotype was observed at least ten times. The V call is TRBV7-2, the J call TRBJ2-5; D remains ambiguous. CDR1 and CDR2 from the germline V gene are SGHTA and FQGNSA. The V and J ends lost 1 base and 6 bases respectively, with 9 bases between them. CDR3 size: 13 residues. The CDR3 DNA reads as TGTGCCAGCAGCTTAGATAGGGCGAAGACCCAGTACTTC. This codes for CASSLDRAKTQYF.

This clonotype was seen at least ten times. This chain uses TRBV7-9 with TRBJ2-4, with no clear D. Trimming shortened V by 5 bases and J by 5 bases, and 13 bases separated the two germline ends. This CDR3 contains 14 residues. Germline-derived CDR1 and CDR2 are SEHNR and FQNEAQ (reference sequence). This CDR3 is CASSPLGDENIQYF. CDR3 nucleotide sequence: TGTGCCAGCAGCCCGCTCGGTGACGAAAACATTCAGTACTTC. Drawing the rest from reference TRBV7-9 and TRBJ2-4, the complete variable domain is DTGVSQNPRHKITKRGQNVTFRCDPISEHNRLYWYRQTLGQGPEFLTYFQNEAQLEKSRLLSDRFSAERPKGSFSTLEIQRTEQGDSAMYLCASSPLGDENIQYFGAGTRLSVL.

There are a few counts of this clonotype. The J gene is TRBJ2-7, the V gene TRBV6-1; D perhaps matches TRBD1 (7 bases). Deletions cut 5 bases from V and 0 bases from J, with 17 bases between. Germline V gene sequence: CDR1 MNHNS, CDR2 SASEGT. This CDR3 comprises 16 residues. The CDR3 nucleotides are TGTGCCAGCAGTCGTATGAGCAGGGGGGACTCCTACGAGCAGTACTTC. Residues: CASSRMSRGDSYEQYF.

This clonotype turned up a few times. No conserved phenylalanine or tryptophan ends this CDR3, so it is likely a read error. The CDR3 bases are TGCAGTGCTAGTGCCCCAGGCGGGAGGGCCTACGAGCAGTACCTC. As protein: CSASAPGGRAYEQYL. The gene calls are TRBV20-1 and TRBJ2-7; 9 nucleotides align to TRBD2. V lost 3 bases to trimming and J lost 2 bases; unmatched junction nucleotides: 8. The CDR3 has 15 residues. Looked up from germline, CDR1 is DFQATT and CDR2 is SNEGSKA (reference sequence).

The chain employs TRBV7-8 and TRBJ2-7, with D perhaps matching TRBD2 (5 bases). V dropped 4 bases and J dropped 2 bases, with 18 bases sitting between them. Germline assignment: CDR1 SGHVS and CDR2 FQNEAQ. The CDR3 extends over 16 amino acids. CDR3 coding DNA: TGTGCCAGCAGCTCCCCCGGGAAGGACCCGACCTACGAGCAGTACTTC. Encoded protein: CASSSPGKDPTYEQYF. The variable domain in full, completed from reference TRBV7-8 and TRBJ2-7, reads GAGVSQSPRYKVAKRGQDVALRCDPISGHVSLFWYQQALGQGPEFLTYFQNEAQLDKSGLPSDRFFAERPEGSVSTLKIQRTQQEDSAVYLCASSSPGKDPTYEQYFGPGTRLTVT.

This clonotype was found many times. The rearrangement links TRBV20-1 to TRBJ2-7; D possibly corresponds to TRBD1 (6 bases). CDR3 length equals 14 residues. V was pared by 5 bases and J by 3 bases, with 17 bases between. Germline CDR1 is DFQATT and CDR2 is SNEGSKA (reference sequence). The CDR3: CSAPDRLGGYEQYF. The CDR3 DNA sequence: TGCAGTGCTCCCGACAGGCTTGGGGGCTACGAGCAGTACTTC.

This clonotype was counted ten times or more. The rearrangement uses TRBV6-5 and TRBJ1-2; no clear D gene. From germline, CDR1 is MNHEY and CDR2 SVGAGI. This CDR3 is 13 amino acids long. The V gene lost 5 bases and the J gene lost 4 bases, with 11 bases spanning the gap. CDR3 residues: CASSPGPLYGYTF. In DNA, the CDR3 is TGTGCCAGCAGTCCGGGCCCCCTCTATGGCTACACCTTC.

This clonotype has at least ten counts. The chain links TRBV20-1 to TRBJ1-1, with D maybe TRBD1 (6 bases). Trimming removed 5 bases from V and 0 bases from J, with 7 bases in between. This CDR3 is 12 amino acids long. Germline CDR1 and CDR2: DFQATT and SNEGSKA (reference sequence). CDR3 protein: CSAYRVNTEAFF. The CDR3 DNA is TGCAGTGCTTACAGGGTGAACACTGAAGCTTTCTTT.

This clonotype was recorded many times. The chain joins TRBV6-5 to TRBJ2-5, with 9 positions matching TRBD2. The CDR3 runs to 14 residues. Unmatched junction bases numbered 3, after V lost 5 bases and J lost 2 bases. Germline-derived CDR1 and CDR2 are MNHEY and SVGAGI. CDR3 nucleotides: TGTGCCAGCAGTAGGGGACTAGCTCAAGAGACCCAGTACTTC. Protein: CASSRGLAQETQYF.

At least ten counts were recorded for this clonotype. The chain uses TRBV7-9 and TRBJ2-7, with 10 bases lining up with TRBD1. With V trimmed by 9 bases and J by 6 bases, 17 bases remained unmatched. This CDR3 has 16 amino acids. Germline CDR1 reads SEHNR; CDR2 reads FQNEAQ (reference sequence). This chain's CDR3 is CASSIGGWDRGSEQYF. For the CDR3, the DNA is TGTGCCAGTTCTATTGGCGGTTGGGACAGGGGTTCCGAGCAGTACTTC.

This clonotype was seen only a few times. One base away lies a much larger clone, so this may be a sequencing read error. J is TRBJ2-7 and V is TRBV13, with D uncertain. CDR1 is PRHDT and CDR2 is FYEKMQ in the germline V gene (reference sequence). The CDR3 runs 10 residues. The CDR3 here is CATSLPEQYF. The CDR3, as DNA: TGTGCCACCAGCCTCCCCGAGCAGTACTTC.

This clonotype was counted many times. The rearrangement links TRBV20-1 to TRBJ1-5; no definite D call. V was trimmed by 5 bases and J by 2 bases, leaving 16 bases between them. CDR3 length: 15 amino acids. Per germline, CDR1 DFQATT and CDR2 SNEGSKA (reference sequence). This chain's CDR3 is CSADPQRYGNQPQHF. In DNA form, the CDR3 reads TGCAGTGCTGACCCTCAGCGATACGGCAATCAGCCCCAGCATTTT.